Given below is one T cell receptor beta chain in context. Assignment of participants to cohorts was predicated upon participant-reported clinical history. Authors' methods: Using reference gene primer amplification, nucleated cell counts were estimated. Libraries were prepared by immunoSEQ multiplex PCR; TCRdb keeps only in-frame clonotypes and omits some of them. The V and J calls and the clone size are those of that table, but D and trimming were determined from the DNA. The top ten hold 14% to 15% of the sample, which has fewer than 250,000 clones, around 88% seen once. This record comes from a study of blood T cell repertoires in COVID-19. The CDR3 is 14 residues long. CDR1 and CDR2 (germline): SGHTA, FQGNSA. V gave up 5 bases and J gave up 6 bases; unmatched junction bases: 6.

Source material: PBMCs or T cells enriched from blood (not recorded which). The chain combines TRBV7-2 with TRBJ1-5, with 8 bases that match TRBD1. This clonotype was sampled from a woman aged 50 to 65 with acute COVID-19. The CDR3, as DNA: TGTGCCAGCAGCCTAGGGACAGGTCGTCAGCCCCAGCATTTT. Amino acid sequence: CASSLGTGRQPQHF.